This TCR beta chain derives from a study of T cells after yellow fever vaccination. Study results and limitations: Subsequent booster samples again held most clones from primary vaccination (less than 98% CD4, roughly 91% CD8). It was a small share of clonotypes that appeared in both CD4 and CD8 compartments.

The CDR3 sequence is 13 residues long. Per germline, CDR1 KGHSH and CDR2 LQKENI. The ends were cut back, 2 bases at V and 2 bases at J, with 5 bases in the middle. Many counts were recorded for this clonotype. Its antigen remains unidentified. From the 5' RACE reads, TCRdb called clonotypes with MiXCR, one entry per CDR3 protein. The repertoire includes hundreds of thousands of distinct CDR3 sequences, 9% to 15% of them detected once, and 15% sits in the top ten. The sequences come from PBMCs, collected on the day of the yellow fever booster vaccination. The J gene is TRBJ2-3, the V gene TRBV18; no reliable D call. This TCR was recovered from a young man who received the YFV17D yellow fever vaccine. This CDR3 is CASSPSITDTQYF. CDR3 nucleotide sequence: TGTGCCAGCTCACCAAGCATCACAGATACGCAGTATTTT.